The clone carrying this T cell receptor beta chain was counted only a few times. Sequenced material consisted of expressed TCRB transcripts (all of the isolated RNA was reverse transcribed). The method was immunoSEQ multiplex PCR; TCRdb's version includes in-frame clones alone and lacks a portion of them. The sample has about 290,000 clones, approximately 8% seen once. This record belongs to a study of beta chain features in type 1 diabetes. V was shortened by 0 bases and J by 11 bases, with 23 bases between the two germline ends. The CDR3 is 17 residues long. From germline, CDR1 is SGHAT and CDR2 FQNNGV.

The TCR sequence derives from a woman in her late teens or twenties in good health. V is TRBV11-2 and J is TRBJ2-4, with D maybe TRBD1 (6 bases). The sequenced material came from central memory CD4+ T cells from blood. For the CDR3, the DNA is TGTGCCAGCAGCTTAGATGCACAGGGCCGCCATGGTAGATTTCAGTACTTC. Amino acid sequence: CASSLDAQGRHGRFQYF.